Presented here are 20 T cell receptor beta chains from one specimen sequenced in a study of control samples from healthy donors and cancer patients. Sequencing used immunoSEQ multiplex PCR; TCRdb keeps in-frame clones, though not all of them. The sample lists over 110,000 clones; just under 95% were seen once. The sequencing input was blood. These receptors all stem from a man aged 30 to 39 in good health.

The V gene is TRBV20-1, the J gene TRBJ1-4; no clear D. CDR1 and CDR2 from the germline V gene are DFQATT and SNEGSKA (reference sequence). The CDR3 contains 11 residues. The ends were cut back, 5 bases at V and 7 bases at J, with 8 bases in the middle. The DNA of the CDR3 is TGCAGTGCTCCCTGGAGTGAAAAACTGTTTTTT. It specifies CSAPWSEKLFF.

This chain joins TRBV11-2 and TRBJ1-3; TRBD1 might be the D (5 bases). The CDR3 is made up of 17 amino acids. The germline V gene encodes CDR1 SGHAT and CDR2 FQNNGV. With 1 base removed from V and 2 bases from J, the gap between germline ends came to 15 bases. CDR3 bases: TGTGCCAGCAGCTTAGTCGGAGGTGGCAGGGCTGGAAACACCATATATTTT. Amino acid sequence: CASSLVGGGRAGNTIYF.

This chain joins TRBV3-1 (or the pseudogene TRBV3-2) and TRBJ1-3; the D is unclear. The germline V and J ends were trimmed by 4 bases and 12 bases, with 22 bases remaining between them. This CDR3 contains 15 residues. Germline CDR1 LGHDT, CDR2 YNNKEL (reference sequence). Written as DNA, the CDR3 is TGTGCCAGCAGCCCACGAAACATCGGCGAATACGGCATATATTTT. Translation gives CASSPRNIGEYGIYF.

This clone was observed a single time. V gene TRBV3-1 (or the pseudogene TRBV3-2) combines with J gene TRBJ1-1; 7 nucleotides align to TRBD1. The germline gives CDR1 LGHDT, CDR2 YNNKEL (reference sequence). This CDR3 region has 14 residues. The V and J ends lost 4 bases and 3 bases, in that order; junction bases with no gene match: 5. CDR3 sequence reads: CASSPRDSYTEAFF. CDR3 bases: TGTGCCAGCAGCCCTCGGGACAGTTACACTGAAGCTTTCTTT.

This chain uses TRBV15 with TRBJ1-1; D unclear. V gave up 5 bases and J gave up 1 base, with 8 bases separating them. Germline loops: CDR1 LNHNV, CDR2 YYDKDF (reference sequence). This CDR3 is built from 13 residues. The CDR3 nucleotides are TGTGCCACCAGCTTCAGTTCGAACACTGAAGCTTTCTTT. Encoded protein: CATSFSSNTEAFF.

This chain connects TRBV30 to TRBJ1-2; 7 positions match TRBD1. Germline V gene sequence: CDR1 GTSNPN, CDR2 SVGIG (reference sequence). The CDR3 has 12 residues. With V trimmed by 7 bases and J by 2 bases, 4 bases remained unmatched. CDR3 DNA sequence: TGTGCCTCGACAGGGCAAAACTATGGCTACACCTTC. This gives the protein CASTGQNYGYTF.

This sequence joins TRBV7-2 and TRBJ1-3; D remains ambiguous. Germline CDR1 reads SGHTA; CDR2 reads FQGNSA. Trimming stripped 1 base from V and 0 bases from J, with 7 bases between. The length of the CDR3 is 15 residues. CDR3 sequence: CASSLGSGSGNTIYF. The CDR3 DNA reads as TGTGCCAGCAGCTTAGGGTCAGGCTCTGGAAACACCATATATTTT.

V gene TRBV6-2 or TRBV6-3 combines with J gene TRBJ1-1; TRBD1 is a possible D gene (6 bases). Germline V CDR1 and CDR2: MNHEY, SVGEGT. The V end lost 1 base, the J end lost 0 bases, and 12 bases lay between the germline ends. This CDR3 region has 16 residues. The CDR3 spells CASSYLWGAVNTEAFF. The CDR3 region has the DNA TGTGCCAGCAGTTACTTATGGGGGGCGGTGAACACTGAAGCTTTCTTT.

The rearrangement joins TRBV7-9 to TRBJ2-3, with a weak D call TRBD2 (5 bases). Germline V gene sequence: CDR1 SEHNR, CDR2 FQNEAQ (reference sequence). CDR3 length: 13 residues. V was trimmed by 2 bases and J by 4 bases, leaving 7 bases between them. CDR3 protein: CASSLLAPDTQYF. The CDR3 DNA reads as TGTGCCAGCAGCTTACTAGCCCCAGATACGCAGTATTTT.

The CDR3 here is CASSQDRRRRVDSGANVLTF. DNA for the CDR3: TGTGCCAGCAGCCAGGACAGAAGGAGGAGGGTCGACTCTGGGGCCAACGTCCTGACTTTC. The V and J genes are TRBV6-6 and TRBJ2-6, with D possibly being TRBD1 or TRBD2 (6 bases each). The CDR3 spans 20 residues. Trimming shortened V by 6 bases and J by 0 bases, and 24 bases separated the two germline ends. Germline lookup yields CDR1 MNHNY and CDR2 SVGAGI (reference sequence).

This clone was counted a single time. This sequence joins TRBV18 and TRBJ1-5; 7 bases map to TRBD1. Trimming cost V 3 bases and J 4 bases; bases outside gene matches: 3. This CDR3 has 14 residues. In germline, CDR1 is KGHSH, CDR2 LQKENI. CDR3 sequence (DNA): TGTGCCAGCTCACCGACAGGGAAGAATCAGCCCCAGCATTTT. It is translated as CASSPTGKNQPQHF.

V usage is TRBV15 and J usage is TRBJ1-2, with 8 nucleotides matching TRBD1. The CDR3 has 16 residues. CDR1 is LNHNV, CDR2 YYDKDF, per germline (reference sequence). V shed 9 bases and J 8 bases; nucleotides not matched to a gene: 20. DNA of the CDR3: TGTGCCACTTCTACCCGGTCGGACAGGGCCTCGAGCGGCTACACCTTC. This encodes CATSTRSDRASSGYTF.

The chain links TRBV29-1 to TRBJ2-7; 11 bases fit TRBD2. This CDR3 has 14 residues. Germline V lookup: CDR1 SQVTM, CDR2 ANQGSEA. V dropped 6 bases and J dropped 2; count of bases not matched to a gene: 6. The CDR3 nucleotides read TGCAGCGTAGCCGGGACTAGCGGAACCTACGAGCAGTACTTC. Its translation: CSVAGTSGTYEQYF.

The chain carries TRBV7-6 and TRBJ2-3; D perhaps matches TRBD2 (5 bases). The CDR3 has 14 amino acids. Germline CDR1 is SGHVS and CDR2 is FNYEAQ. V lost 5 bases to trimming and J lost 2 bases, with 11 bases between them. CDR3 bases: TGTGCCAGCAGCCTAACGGGAAACACAGATACGCAGTATTTT. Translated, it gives CASSLTGNTDTQYF.

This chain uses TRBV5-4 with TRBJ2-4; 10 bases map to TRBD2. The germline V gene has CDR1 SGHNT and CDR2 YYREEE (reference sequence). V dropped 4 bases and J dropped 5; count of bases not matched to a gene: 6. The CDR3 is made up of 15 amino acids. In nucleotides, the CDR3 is TGTGCCAGCAGCCTTAGCGGGAGGATCGAAAACATTCAGTACTTC. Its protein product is CASSLSGRIENIQYF.

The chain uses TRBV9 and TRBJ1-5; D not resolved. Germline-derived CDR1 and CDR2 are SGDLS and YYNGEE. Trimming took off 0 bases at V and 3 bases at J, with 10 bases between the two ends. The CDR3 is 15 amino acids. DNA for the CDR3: TGTGCCAGCAGCGTAGAGGGCAGGATCAATCAGCCCCAGCATTTT. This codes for CASSVEGRINQPQHF.

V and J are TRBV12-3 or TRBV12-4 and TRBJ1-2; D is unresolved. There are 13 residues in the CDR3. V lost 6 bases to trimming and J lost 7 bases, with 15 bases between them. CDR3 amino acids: CASSRARSFGYTF. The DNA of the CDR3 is TGTGCCAGCAGCCGGGCCCGTTCCTTTGGCTACACCTTC.

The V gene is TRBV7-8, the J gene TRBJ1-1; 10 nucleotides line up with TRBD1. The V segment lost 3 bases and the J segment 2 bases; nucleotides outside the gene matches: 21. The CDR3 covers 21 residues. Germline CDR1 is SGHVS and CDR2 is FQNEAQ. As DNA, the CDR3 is TGTGCCAGCAGCTTCCGACCCTTGACAGGGGGCATAGGGAACCCCAACACTGAAGCTTTCTTT. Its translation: CASSFRPLTGGIGNPNTEAFF.

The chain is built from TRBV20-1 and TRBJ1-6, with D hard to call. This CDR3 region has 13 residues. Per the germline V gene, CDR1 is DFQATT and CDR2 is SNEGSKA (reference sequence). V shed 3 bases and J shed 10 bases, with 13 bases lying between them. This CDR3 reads CSASEGESSPLHF. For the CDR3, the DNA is TGCAGTGCTAGTGAGGGAGAGAGCTCACCCCTCCACTTT.

The CDR3 sequence is CASSKGQGAIYEQYF. The CDR3 bases are TGTGCCAGCAGCAAAGGGCAGGGGGCGATCTACGAGCAGTACTTC. This chain connects TRBV2 to TRBJ2-7; the match to TRBD1 covers 8 bases. V lost 6 bases, J lost 3 bases, and 10 bases stayed unmatched. The CDR3 contains 15 residues. Germline V CDR1 and CDR2: SNHLY, FYNNEI.